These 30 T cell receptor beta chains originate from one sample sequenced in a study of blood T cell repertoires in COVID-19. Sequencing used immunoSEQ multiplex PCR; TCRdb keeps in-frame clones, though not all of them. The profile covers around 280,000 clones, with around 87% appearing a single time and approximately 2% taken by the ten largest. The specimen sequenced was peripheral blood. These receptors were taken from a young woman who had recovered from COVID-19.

The CDR3: CASSRLSGQGGPEAFF. The CDR3 DNA sequence: TGTGCCAGTAGTAGGTTATCGGGACAGGGAGGCCCTGAAGCTTTCTTT. The chain combines TRBV19 with TRBJ1-1, with TRBD1 matching 9 bases. V trimming: 4 bases; J trimming: 6 bases; junction bases outside the gene matches: 12. Germline assignment: CDR1 LNHDA and CDR2 SQIVND (reference sequence). The length of the CDR3 is 16 residues.

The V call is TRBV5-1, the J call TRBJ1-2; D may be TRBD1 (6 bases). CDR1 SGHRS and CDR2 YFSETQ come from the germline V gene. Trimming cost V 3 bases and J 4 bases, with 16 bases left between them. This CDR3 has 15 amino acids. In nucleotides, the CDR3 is TGCGCCAGCAGCTCAACCAGTGGACAGCCCTATGGCTACACCTTC. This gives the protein CASSSTSGQPYGYTF.

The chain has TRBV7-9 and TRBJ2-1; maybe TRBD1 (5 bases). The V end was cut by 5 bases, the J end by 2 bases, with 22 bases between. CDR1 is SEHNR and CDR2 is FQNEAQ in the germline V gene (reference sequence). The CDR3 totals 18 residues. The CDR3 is CASSTKTARVGPYNEQFF. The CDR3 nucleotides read TGTGCCAGCAGCACCAAGACAGCCCGCGTAGGCCCCTACAATGAGCAGTTCTTC.

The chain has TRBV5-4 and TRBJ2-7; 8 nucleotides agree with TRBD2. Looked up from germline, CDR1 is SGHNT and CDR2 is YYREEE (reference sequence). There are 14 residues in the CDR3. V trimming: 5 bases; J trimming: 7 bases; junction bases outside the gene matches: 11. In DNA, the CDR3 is TGTGCCAGCAGATCCGGGGGGGGGCGCGAGGAGCAGTACTTC. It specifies CASRSGGGREEQYF.

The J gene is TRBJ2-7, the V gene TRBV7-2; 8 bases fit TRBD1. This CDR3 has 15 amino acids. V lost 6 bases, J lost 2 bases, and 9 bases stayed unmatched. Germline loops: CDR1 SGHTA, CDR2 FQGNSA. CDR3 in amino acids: CASRDRTGLTYEQYF. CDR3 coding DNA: TGTGCCAGCAGGGATCGGACAGGGCTAACCTACGAGCAGTACTTC.

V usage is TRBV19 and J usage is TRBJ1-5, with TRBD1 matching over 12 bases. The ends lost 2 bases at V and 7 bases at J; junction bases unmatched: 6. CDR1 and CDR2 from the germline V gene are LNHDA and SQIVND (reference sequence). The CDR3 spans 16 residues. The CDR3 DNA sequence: TGTGCCAGTAGTATAACCGGGACAGGGGGCAGGCAGCCCCAGCATTTT. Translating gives CASSITGTGGRQPQHF.

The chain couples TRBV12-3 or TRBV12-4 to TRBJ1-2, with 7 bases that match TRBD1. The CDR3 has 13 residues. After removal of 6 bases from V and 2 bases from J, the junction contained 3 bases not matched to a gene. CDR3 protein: CASRVQGNYGYTF. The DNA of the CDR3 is TGTGCCAGCAGGGTACAGGGGAACTATGGCTACACCTTC.

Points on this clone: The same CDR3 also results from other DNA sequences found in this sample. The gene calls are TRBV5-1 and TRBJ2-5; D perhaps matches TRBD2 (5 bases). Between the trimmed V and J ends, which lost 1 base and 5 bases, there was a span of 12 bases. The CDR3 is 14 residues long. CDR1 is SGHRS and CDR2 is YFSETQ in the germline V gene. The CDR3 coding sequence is TGCGCCAGCAGCTTGACTTCCGGCGGGGAGACCCAGTACTTC. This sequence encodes CASSLTSGGETQYF.

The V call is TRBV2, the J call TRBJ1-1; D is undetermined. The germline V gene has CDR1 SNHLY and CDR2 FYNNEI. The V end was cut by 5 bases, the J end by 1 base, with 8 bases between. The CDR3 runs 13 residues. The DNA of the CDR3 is TGTGCCAGCAGTTTTCGCGCGAACACTGAAGCTTTCTTT. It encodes CASSFRANTEAFF.

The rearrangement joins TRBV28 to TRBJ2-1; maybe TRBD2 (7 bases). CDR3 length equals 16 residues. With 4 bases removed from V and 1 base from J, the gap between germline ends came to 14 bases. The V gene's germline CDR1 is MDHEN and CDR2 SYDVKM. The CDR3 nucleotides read TGTGCCAGCAGTTCAATAGGGGGGGGGTCCTACAATGAGCAGTTCTTC. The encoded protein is CASSSIGGGSYNEQFF.

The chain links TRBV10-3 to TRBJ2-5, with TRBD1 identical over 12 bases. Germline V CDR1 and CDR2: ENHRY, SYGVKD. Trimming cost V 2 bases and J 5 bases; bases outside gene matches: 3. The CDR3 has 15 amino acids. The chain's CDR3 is CAISEGTGGAETQYF. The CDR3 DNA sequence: TGTGCCATCAGTGAGGGGACAGGGGGCGCGGAGACCCAGTACTTC.

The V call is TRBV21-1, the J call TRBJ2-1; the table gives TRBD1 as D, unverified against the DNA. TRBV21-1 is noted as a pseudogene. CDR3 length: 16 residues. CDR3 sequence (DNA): TGTGCCAGCAGCAAAGGCGGACAGGGGGCTGTCAATGAGCAGTTCTTC. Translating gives CASSKGGQGAVNEQFF.

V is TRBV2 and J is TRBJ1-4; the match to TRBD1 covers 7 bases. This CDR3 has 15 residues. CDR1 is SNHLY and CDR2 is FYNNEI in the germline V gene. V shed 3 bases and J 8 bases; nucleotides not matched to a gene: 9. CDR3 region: CASSDLDRVGEKLFF. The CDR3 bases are TGTGCCAGCAGTGACCTTGACAGGGTAGGCGAAAAACTGTTTTTT.

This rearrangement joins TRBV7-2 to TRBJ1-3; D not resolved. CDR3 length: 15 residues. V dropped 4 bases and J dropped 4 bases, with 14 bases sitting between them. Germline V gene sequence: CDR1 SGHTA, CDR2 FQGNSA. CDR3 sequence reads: CASSSTGWRGNTIYF. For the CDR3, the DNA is TGTGCCAGCAGCTCGACGGGGTGGAGAGGAAACACCATATATTTT.

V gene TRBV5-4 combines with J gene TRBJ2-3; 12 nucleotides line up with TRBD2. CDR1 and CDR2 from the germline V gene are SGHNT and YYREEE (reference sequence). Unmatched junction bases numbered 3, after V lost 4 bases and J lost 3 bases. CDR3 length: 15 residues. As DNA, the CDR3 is TGTGCCAGCAGCCCTCTAGCGGGAGGGACAGATACGCAGTATTTT. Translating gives CASSPLAGGTDTQYF.

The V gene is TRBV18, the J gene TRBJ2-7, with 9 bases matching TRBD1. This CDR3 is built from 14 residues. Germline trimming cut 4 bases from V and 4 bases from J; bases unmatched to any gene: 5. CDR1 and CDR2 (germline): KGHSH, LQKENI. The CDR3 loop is CASSRGTGNYEQYF. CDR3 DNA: TGTGCCAGCTCACGGGGGACAGGGAATTACGAGCAGTACTTC.

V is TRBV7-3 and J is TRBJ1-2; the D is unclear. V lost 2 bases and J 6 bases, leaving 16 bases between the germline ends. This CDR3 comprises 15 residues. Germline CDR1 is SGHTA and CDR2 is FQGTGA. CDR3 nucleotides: TGTGCCAGCAGCTTACAAGCGGGTGCAAAAAATGGCTACACCTTC. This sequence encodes CASSLQAGAKNGYTF. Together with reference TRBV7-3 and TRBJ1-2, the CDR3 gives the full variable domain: GAGVSQTPSNKVTEKGKYVELRCDPISGHTALYWYRQSLGQGPEFLIYFQGTGAADDSGLPNDRFFAVRPEGSVSTLKIQRTERGDSAVYLCASSLQAGAKNGYTFGSGTRLTVV.

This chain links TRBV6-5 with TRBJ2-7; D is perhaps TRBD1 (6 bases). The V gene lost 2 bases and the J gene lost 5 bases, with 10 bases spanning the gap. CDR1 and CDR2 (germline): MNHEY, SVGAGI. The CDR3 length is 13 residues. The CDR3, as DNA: TGTGCCAGCAGTTACCTGGACAGCCACGAGCAGTACTTC. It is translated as CASSYLDSHEQYF.

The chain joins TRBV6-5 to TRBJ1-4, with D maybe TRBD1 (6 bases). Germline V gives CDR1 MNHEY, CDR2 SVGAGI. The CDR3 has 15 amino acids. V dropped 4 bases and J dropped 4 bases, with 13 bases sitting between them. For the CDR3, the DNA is TGTGCCAGCAGTTGGGTCTCGGACAGTAATGAAAAACTGTTTTTT. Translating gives CASSWVSDSNEKLFF.

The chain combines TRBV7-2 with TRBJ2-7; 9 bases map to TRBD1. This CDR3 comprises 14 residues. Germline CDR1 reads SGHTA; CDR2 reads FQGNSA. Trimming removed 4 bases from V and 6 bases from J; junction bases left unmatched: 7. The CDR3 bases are TGTGCCAGCAGCTACTCCGGGACAGGGACCGAGCAGTACTTC. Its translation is CASSYSGTGTEQYF.

CDR3 DNA sequence: TGTGCCAGCAGTTATAGCCGGGGGACCTTGAACACTGAAGCTTTCTTT. This sequence encodes CASSYSRGTLNTEAFF. The genes are TRBV2 and TRBJ1-1, with a weak D call TRBD1 (5 bases). V gave up 5 bases and J gave up 0 bases, with 16 bases separating them. CDR1 is SNHLY and CDR2 is FYNNEI in the germline V gene. The CDR3 runs to 16 residues.

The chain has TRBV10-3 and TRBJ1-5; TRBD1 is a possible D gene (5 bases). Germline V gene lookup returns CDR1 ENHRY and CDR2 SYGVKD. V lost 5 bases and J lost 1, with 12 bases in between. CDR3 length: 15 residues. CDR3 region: CAISNSGDSNQPQHF. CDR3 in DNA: TGTGCCATCAGTAATTCGGGGGACAGCAATCAGCCCCAGCATTTT.

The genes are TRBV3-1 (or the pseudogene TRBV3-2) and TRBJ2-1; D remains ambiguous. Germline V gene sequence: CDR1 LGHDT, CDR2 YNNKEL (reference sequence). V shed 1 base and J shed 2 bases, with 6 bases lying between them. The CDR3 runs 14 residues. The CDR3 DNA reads TGTGCCAGCAGCCAAGTCCGGGCCTACAATGAGCAGTTCTTC. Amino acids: CASSQVRAYNEQFF.

Written as DNA, the CDR3 is TGTGCCAGCTCACGGGGGACAGCCGAAGGCTACACCTTC. As protein: CASSRGTAEGYTF. The chain joins TRBV18 to TRBJ1-2; 7 positions agree with TRBD1. The V gene's germline CDR1 is KGHSH and CDR2 LQKENI. The CDR3 has 13 amino acids. The V gene end was trimmed by 4 bases and the J gene end by 8 bases; junction bases not matched to a gene: 7.

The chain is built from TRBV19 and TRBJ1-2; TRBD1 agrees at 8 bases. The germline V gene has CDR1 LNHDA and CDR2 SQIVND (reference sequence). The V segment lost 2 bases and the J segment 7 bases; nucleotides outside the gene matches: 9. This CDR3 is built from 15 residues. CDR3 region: CASSILATGGGGYTF. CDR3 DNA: TGTGCCAGTAGTATACTGGCTACAGGGGGTGGTGGCTACACCTTC. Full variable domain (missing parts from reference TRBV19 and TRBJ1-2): DGGITQSPKYLFRKEGQNVTLSCEQNLNHDAMYWYRQDPGQGLRLIYYSQIVNDFQKGDIAEGYSVSREKKESFPLTVTSAQKNPTAFYLCASSILATGGGGYTFGSGTRLTVV.

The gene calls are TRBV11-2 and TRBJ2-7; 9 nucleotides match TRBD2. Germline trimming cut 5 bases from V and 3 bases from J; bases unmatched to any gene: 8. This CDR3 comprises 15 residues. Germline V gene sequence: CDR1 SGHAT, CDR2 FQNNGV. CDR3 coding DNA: TGTGCCAGCAGCGACACTAGCGGGCTAGGCTACGAGCAGTACTTC. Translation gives CASSDTSGLGYEQYF. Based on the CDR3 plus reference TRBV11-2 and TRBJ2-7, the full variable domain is EAGVAQSPRYKIIEKRQSVAFWCNPISGHATLYWYQQILGQGPKLLIQFQNNGVVDDSQLPKDRFSAERLKGVDSTLKIQPAKLEDSAVYLCASSDTSGLGYEQYFGPGTRLTVT.

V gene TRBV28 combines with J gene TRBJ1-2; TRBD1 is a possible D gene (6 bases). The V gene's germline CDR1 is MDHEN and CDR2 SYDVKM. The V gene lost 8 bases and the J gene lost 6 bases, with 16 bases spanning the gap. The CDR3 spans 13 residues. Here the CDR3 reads CASYSLQGDGYTF. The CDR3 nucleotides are TGTGCCAGCTACTCCTTACAGGGCGATGGCTACACCTTC.

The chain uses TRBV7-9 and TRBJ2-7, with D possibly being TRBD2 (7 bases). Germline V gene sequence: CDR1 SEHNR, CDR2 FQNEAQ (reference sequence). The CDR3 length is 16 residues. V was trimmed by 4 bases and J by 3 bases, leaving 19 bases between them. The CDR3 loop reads CASSSTGGRLIYEQYF. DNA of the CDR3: TGTGCCAGCAGCTCGACCGGGGGGCGTCTCATCTACGAGCAGTACTTC.

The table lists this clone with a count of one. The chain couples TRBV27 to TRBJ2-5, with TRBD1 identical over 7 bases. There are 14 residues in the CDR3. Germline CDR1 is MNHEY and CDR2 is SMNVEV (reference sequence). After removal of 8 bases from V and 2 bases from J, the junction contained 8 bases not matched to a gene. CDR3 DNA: TGTGCCAGCGGAGGCCTGGGACAGCAAGAGACCCAGTACTTC. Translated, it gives CASGGLGQQETQYF.

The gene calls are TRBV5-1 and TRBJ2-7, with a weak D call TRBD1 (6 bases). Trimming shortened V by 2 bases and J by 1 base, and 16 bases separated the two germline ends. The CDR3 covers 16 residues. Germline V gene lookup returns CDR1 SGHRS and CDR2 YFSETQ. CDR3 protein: CASSFSALTGSYEQYF. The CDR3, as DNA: TGCGCCAGCAGCTTTTCCGCCCTTACAGGGTCCTACGAGCAGTACTTC.